Listed below are T cell receptor beta chains from one sample, sequenced in a study of CD8 T cells in Susac syndrome. A single record per CDR3 protein comes from TCRdb applying MiXCR to the immunoSEQ multiplex PCR reads. The sample includes about 430,000 distinct CDR3 sequences, about 85% of them seen just once. Input material: CD8+ T cells from PBMCs. These receptors were obtained from a human donor with multiple sclerosis. CDR3s include the opening cysteine and the closing phenylalanine or tryptophan. The D gene is left open where the match is weak. Clone size is not always given. Where it is, it says once, few, many or a class for expanded clones.

TRBV5-4	-	once	TRBJ1-2	TGTGCCAGCAGCTTCCGGGGGGGGTATGGCTACACCTTC	CASSFRGGYGYTF
TRBV4-1	-	-	TRBJ1-1	TGCGCCAGCAGCCGGGGGAGGGGGAACACTGAAGCTTTCTTT	CASSRGRGNTEAFF
TRBV5-6	TRBD2	-	TRBJ2-1	TGTGCCAGCAGCCCCGAGACTAGCGGGAGGCCTTACAATGAGCAGTTCTTC	CASSPETSGRPYNEQFF
TRBV7-9	-	-	TRBJ1-1	TGTGCCAGCAGCTTAATGGTCTCGGAAGCTTTCTTT	CASSLMVSEAFF
TRBV7-9	TRBD1	-	TRBJ1-5	TGTGCCAGCAGCCCCGTGGGACAGCCTAGCAATCAGCCCCAGCATTTT	CASSPVGQPSNQPQHF
TRBV11-2	-	few	TRBJ1-1	TGTGCCAGCAGCTTAGCCATCAGTATCCCGAACACTGAAGCTTTCTTT	CASSLAISIPNTEAFF
TRBV5-4	-	few	TRBJ1-1	TGTGCCAGCAGCTTGGACCACACTGAAGCTTTCTTT	CASSLDHTEAFF
TRBV7-9	TRBD1	-	TRBJ2-1	TGTGCCAGCAGCTTTGACAGGGGGCTATACAATGAGCAGTTCTTC	CASSFDRGLYNEQFF
TRBV28	TRBD1	-	TRBJ2-1	TGTGCCAGCAGTCCCCACAGGGGCGGCCAGGTTGAGCAGTTCTTC	CASSPHRGGQVEQFF
TRBV3-1	TRBD2	-	TRBJ2-5	TGTGCCAGCAGCCAAGCGGGGGGTAAGGAGACCCAGTACTTC	CASSQAGGKETQYF
TRBV5-1	TRBD1	-	TRBJ1-1	TGCGCCAGCAGCCCGGGGACAGCCCTCTTGAACACTGAAGCTTTCTTT	CASSPGTALLNTEAFF
TRBV20-1	-	-	TRBJ1-2	TGCAGTGCCCTCCTCCCTGGGTCCACCTACACATATGGCTACACCTTC	CSALLPGSTYTYGYTF
TRBV29-1	-	-	TRBJ1-1	TGCAGCGTTTTTAGTTCGACAAGACCTGAAGCTTTCTTT	CSVFSSTRPEAFF
TRBV6-5	-	-	TRBJ1-1	TGTGCCAGCAGTTATAGAACGAACACTGAAGCTTTCTTT	CASSYRTNTEAFF
TRBV7-6	TRBD1	-	TRBJ2-2	TGTGCCAGCAGTTCTGGACAGGGGCTCACCGGGGAGCTGTTTTTT	CASSSGQGLTGELFF
TRBV7-9	TRBD1	once	TRBJ1-2	TGTGCCAGCAGCTTCTTGGGACAGGTTAACTATGGCTACACCTTC	CASSFLGQVNYGYTF
TRBV2	-	few	TRBJ1-3	TGTGCCATCCTGGGTCGTGGTTCCGGAAACACCATATATTTT	CAILGRGSGNTIYF
TRBV28	TRBD2	-	TRBJ2-2	TGTGCCAGCAGTTTAGGAGGGAGGGCCCTCACCGGGGAGCTGTTTTTT	CASSLGGRALTGELFF
TRBV3-1	TRBD1	-	TRBJ2-7	TGTGCCAGCAGCCAAGACATTCCTCCGGGACAGGGACTTTCCGAGCAGTACTTC	CASSQDIPPGQGLSEQYF
TRBV28	-	-	TRBJ2-3	TGTGCCAGCAGTTTTGTGGGGGAGAGCACAGATACGCAGTATTTT	CASSFVGESTDTQYF
TRBV20-1	-	-	TRBJ2-5	TGCAGTGCTAGACAGTCAGAGACCCAGTACTTC	CSARQSETQYF
TRBV6-2/TRBV6-3	-	-	TRBJ1-1	TGTGCCAGCAGTTCCGAACCGAAAGCTTTCTTT	CASSSEPKAFF
TRBV21-1	-	-	TRBJ1-5	TGTGCCAGCAGCAAAGAAGCTCAGGGCAATCAGCCCCAGCATTTT	CASSKEAQGNQPQHF
TRBV10-3	-	-	TRBJ1-3	TGTGCCATCAGTGACCGGGACGGAGGCTCTGGAAACACCATATATTTT	CAISDRDGGSGNTIYF
TRBV29-1	-	once	TRBJ2-2	TGCAGCGTTATCAGGGGCACCGGGGAGCTGTTTTTT	CSVIRGTGELFF
TRBV21-1	-	-	TRBJ2-3	TGTGCCAGCAGCACCCTCGACAGGGGCAACACAGATACGCAGTATTTT	CASSTLDRGNTDTQYF
TRBV29-1	TRBD2	-	TRBJ2-1	TGCAGCCCTGTGGGGACTAGCGGATACAATGAGCAGTTCTTC	CSPVGTSGYNEQFF
TRBV28	-	-	TRBJ2-7	TGTGCCAGCAGTTTCTATCGTTTTGGTTCCTACGAGCAGTACTTC	CASSFYRFGSYEQYF
TRBV6-6	-	-	TRBJ1-3	TGTGCCAGCAGTTACTCTTCTAGTCCGTCTGGAAACACCATATATTTT	CASSYSSSPSGNTIYF
TRBV12-3/TRBV12-4	-	-	TRBJ1-2	TGTGCCAGCAGCCCCGGGGCAGTGTATGGCTACACCTTC	CASSPGAVYGYTF
TRBV5-5	-	-	TRBJ2-1	TGTGCCAGCAGCTTTGAAAACATAGGGAATGAGCAGTTCTTC	CASSFENIGNEQFF
TRBV27	TRBD1	-	TRBJ2-7	TGTGCCAGCAGTTTATCGATTGTGGGGACAGGCGAGTACGAGCAGTACTTC	CASSLSIVGTGEYEQYF
TRBV11-2	-	few	TRBJ1-2	TGTGCCAGCAGCTTAGATGTAGGTGCTGCAAACCCGGGCGGACCTAACTATGGCTACACCTTC	CASSLDVGAANPGGPNYGYTF
TRBV29-1	-	-	TRBJ2-7	TGCAGCGTTGAAGGAGGGGGGCACCCGTACGAGCAGTACTTC	CSVEGGGHPYEQYF
TRBV28	TRBD2	-	TRBJ2-3	TGTGCCCGGACGGGAGGGGATACGCAGTATTTT	CARTGGDTQYF
TRBV7-2	TRBD1	-	TRBJ2-3	TGTGCCAGCAGCTTAGGAATCGGGACAGGGCGAACAGATACGCAGTATTTT	CASSLGIGTGRTDTQYF
TRBV14	TRBD2	-	TRBJ2-3	TGTGCCAGCAGCCATAAGACGGGAGGGGAAGGAAATACGCAGTATTTT	CASSHKTGGEGNTQYF
TRBV27	-	-	TRBJ2-2	TGTGCCAGCAGTGGGACGATCGGGGAGCTGTTTTTT	CASSGTIGELFF
TRBV6-5	-	-	TRBJ1-2	TGTGCCAGCAGTTACTTTTTGTGGTTCTTGGGACCCCGGGACGTCTATGGCTACACCTTC	CASSYFLWFLGPRDVYGYTF
TRBV12-3/TRBV12-4	TRBD2	-	TRBJ2-1	TGTGCCAGCAGTTTAGGGCTAGCGGCTATCTACAATGAGCAGTTCTTC	CASSLGLAAIYNEQFF
TRBV6-1	-	few	TRBJ2-5	TGTGCCAGCAGCAACGCCCGGAGGGAGACCCAGTACTTC	CASSNARRETQYF
TRBV5-1	TRBD1	once	TRBJ1-2	TGCGCCAGCAGCGCCGGGACAGGACTTGGTCACGGCTACACCTTC	CASSAGTGLGHGYTF
TRBV27	-	-	TRBJ2-6	TGTGCCAGCAGTTGGTTCGGGGGCTCTGGGGCCAACGTCCTGACTTTC	CASSWFGGSGANVLTF
TRBV4-1	-	once	TRBJ1-1	TGCGCCAGCAGCCAAGATGACGGGTCAGCGAACACTGAAGCTTTCTTT	CASSQDDGSANTEAFF
TRBV4-1	TRBD1	-	TRBJ2-2	TGCGCCAGCAGCCCGTTGCCGGGACAGGGCGAGGACACCGGGGAGCTGTTTTTT	CASSPLPGQGEDTGELFF
TRBV11-2	-	-	TRBJ2-7	TGTGCCAGCAGGAATCCCCCCTCCTACGAGCAGTACTTC	CASRNPPSYEQYF
TRBV2	-	-	TRBJ2-1	TGTGCCAGCAGTGATCCCAAAAATTGGCCATACAATGAGCAGTTCTTC	CASSDPKNWPYNEQFF
TRBV27	-	-	TRBJ1-1	TGTGCCAGCAAGGTAAGGGACGACACTGAAGCTTTCTTT	CASKVRDDTEAFF
TRBV27	TRBD1	-	TRBJ2-7	TGTGCCAGCAGTTCTCCCAGGGGGGAGCAGTACTTC	CASSSPRGEQYF
TRBV27	-	once	TRBJ2-3	TGTGCCAGCAGTTTACCAGCCGGAGGAAGCACAGATACGCAGTATTTT	CASSLPAGGSTDTQYF
TRBV6-5	TRBD1	-	TRBJ1-2	TGTGCCAGCAGCTCGGGGACAGTCCGCTATGGCTACACCTTC	CASSSGTVRYGYTF